This passage covers 7 T cell receptor beta chains from one sample sequenced in a study of blood T cell repertoires in COVID-19. Measured with immunoSEQ multiplex PCR; TCRdb has only the in-frame clones, and not every one. The table lists some 240,000 clones, 70% to 90% of them singletons. Material for sequencing was PBMCs or T cells enriched from blood (not recorded which). The receptors stem from a woman in her forties or fifties who had been exposed to COVID-19.

The gene calls are TRBV3-1 (or the pseudogene TRBV3-2) and TRBJ1-3; possible D gene TRBD1, 6 bases. This CDR3 is 17 amino acids long. The V and J ends lost 0 bases and 8 bases respectively, with 20 bases between them. CDR1 is LGHDT, CDR2 YNNKEL, per germline (reference sequence). CDR3 sequence: CASSQDRRTARLDTIYF. The CDR3 DNA is TGTGCCAGCAGCCAAGATCGTAGGACAGCCAGACTGGACACCATATATTTT.

The gene calls are TRBV30 and TRBJ2-6; D remains unclear. V was shortened by 2 bases and J by 0 bases, with 5 bases between the two germline ends. The CDR3 has 14 amino acids. CDR1 is GTSNPN and CDR2 is SVGIG in the germline V gene (reference sequence). The CDR3 region has the DNA TGTGCCTGGAGTACTGGCTCTGGGGCCAACGTCCTGACTTTC. Translating gives CAWSTGSGANVLTF. The full variable domain, its missing parts supplied by reference TRBV30 and TRBJ2-6, is SQTIHQWPATLVQPVGSPLSLECTVEGTSNPNLYWYRQAAGRGLQLLFYSVGIGQISSEVPQNLSASRPQDRQFILSSKKLLLSDSGFYLCAWSTGSGANVLTFGAGSRLTVL.

The CDR3 sequence is CASSFQGPYNEQFF. CDR3 DNA: TGCGCCAGCAGCTTTCAGGGCCCTTACAATGAGCAGTTCTTC. J is TRBJ2-1 and V is TRBV5-1; perhaps TRBD1 as D (5 bases). This CDR3 region has 14 residues. The V end was cut by 2 bases, the J end by 4 bases, with 10 bases between. The germline CDR1 and CDR2 sequences are SGHRS and YFSETQ.

The CDR3 spells CASSTRGIRVADTQYF. The CDR3 DNA follows: TGTGCCAGCAGCACTAGGGGGATCAGGGTTGCGGATACGCAGTATTTT. This chain connects TRBV11-2 to TRBJ2-3; perhaps TRBD1 as D (6 bases). The CDR3 loop spans 16 amino acids. V was trimmed by 5 bases and J by 6 bases, leaving 21 bases between them. Germline loops: CDR1 SGHAT, CDR2 FQNNGV.

This clone showed up just once. The genes are TRBV9 and TRBJ1-5; possibly TRBD1 for D (5 bases). CDR1 is SGDLS, CDR2 YYNGEE, per germline. CDR3 length equals 15 residues. Between the trimmed V and J ends, which lost 2 bases and 4 bases, there was a span of 13 bases. CDR3 sequence reads: CASSVSDSLNQPQHF. The CDR3 nucleotides are TGTGCCAGCAGCGTTTCTGACAGCCTAAATCAGCCCCAGCATTTT. The whole variable domain, filled in from reference TRBV9 and TRBJ1-5, reads DSGVTQTPKHLITATGQRVTLRCSPRSGDLSVYWYQQSLDQGLQFLIQYYNGEERAKGNILERFSAQQFPDLHSELNLSSLELGDSALYFCASSVSDSLNQPQHFGDGTRLSIL.

The rearrangement links TRBV9 to TRBJ2-1, with 11 bases matching TRBD2. Germline-derived CDR1 and CDR2 are SGDLS and YYNGEE. The ends lost 2 bases at V and 7 bases at J; junction bases unmatched: 8. The CDR3 is made up of 16 amino acids. The CDR3 spells CASSVAGSGGANEQFF. The CDR3 nucleotides read TGTGCCAGCAGCGTCGCGGGTAGCGGGGGGGCGAATGAGCAGTTCTTC.

This chain connects TRBV7-2 to TRBJ1-1; D gene uncertain. The CDR3 runs 15 residues. Germline V CDR1 and CDR2: SGHTA, FQGNSA. Trimming cost V 5 bases and J 4 bases, with 17 bases left between them. CDR3 sequence reads: CASSPPAFRGTEAFF. The CDR3 region has the DNA TGTGCCAGCAGCCCCCCGGCCTTCCGGGGCACTGAAGCTTTCTTT.